What follows are 11 T cell receptor beta chains derived from one specimen sequenced in a study of cytomegalovirus exposure and HLA in healthy donors. 13 Jbeta primers and 60 Vbeta primers were used for the PCR. Sequenced by immunoSEQ multiplex PCR; TCRdb stores in-frame clones only, minus some. The sample holds 150,000 to 200,000 clones, 80% to 85% seen once. Sequencing was carried out using PBMCs. These receptor sequences come from a boy between 2 and 10 years old in good health and CMV-seronegative.

This rearrangement joins TRBV27 to TRBJ2-3; TRBD2 matches 11 bases. V was pared by 4 bases and J by 4 bases, with 7 bases of the junction left unmatched. CDR1 MNHEY and CDR2 SMNVEV come from the germline V gene (reference sequence). The CDR3 is made up of 16 amino acids. The CDR3 protein is CASSSRLAGQPDTQYF. CDR3 nucleotide sequence: TGTGCCAGCAGTTCACGACTAGCGGGGCAACCAGATACGCAGTATTTT.

The chain carries TRBV2 and TRBJ2-5; no clear D gene. V lost 7 bases to trimming and J lost 2 bases, with 20 bases between them. CDR3 size: 16 residues. The germline CDR1 and CDR2 sequences are SNHLY and FYNNEI. CDR3 sequence reads: CASTESLGLSQETQYF. The CDR3, as DNA: TGTGCCAGCACGGAGTCACTCGGCCTTTCTCAAGAGACCCAGTACTTC. The full variable domain, its missing parts supplied by reference TRBV2 and TRBJ2-5, is EPEVTQTPSHQVTQMGQEVILRCVPISNHLYFYWYRQILGQKVEFLVSFYNNEISEKSEIFDDQFSVERPDGSNFTLKIRSTKLEDSAMYFCASTESLGLSQETQYFGPGTRLLVL.

V gene TRBV2 combines with J gene TRBJ2-7, with D perhaps matching TRBD1 (5 bases). The CDR3 sequence is 13 residues long. V lost 6 bases, J lost 4 bases, and 13 bases lay in between. Germline-derived CDR1 and CDR2 are SNHLY and FYNNEI. The CDR3 is CASSEQQVYEQYF. The CDR3 nucleotides read TGTGCCAGCAGCGAACAACAGGTATACGAGCAGTACTTC.

This chain links TRBV6-1 with TRBJ2-7, with 8 bases aligning to TRBD1. Unmatched junction bases numbered 8, after V lost 2 bases and J lost 2 bases. The CDR3 is 16 amino acids. Germline V lookup: CDR1 MNHNS, CDR2 SASEGT. The CDR3 region has the DNA TGTGCCAGCAGTGAATTCTCAGGGGGCGAGACCTACGAGCAGTACTTC. Amino acids: CASSEFSGGETYEQYF.

This clone was seen only once. V usage is TRBV6-5 and J usage is TRBJ2-3; D possibly corresponds to TRBD2 (6 bases). Germline assignment: CDR1 MNHEY and CDR2 SVGAGI. The CDR3 consists of 15 residues. V was cut by 2 bases and J by 1 base, with 10 bases left in between. In nucleotides, the CDR3 is TGTGCCAGCAGTTACGAGTCTAGCGGCACAGATACGCAGTATTTT. Amino acid sequence: CASSYESSGTDTQYF.

This chain links TRBV6-5 with TRBJ2-7; tentative D call: TRBD2 (5 bases). Trimming stripped 4 bases from V and 6 bases from J, with 19 bases between. The germline V gene has CDR1 MNHEY and CDR2 SVGAGI. CDR3 length equals 15 residues. CDR3 sequence reads: CASSSRGIRAGEQYF. The CDR3 coding sequence is TGTGCCAGCAGTTCCCGCGGAATAAGGGCGGGCGAGCAGTACTTC.

This clone came up a few times. The rearrangement links TRBV7-9 to TRBJ1-2; no clear D gene. The CDR3 runs to 13 residues. The germline gives CDR1 SEHNR, CDR2 FQNEAQ (reference sequence). V was pared by 4 bases and J by 8 bases, with 14 bases between. In DNA, the CDR3 is TGTGCCAGCAGCTCCCCGGGTAAGCGGGGCTACACCTTC. Encoded protein: CASSSPGKRGYTF. Full variable domain (remainder filled in from reference TRBV7-9 and TRBJ1-2): DTGVSQNPRHKITKRGQNVTFRCDPISEHNRLYWYRQTLGQGPEFLTYFQNEAQLEKSRLLSDRFSAERPKGSFSTLEIQRTEQGDSAMYLCASSSPGKRGYTFGSGTRLTVV.

The chain links TRBV2 to TRBJ2-5; D might be TRBD2 (5 bases). The CDR3 has 15 amino acids. The germline gives CDR1 SNHLY, CDR2 FYNNEI. Trimming shortened V by 1 base and J by 0 bases, and 9 bases separated the two germline ends. As DNA, the CDR3 is TGTGCCAGCAGTGAAGGGGTAGCGAACCAAGAGACCCAGTACTTC. It specifies CASSEGVANQETQYF.

This sequence joins TRBV7-2 and TRBJ2-1; 11 bases line up with TRBD2. Germline V gene data show CDR1 as SGHTA and CDR2 as FQGNSA. CDR3 size: 17 residues. J gave up 1 base and V 5 bases, and 7 bases lay outside the gene matches. The CDR3 nucleotides are TGTGCCAGCAGCCTAAAGACTAGCGGGGCATCCTACAATGAGCAGTTCTTC. Translation gives CASSLKTSGASYNEQFF.

The chain employs TRBV10-2 and TRBJ2-1; 9 nucleotides align to TRBD2. The germline gives CDR1 WSHSY, CDR2 SAAADI. V lost 4 bases and J lost 8; bases outside the gene matches: 9. The CDR3 covers 15 residues. The CDR3: CASSVLGLAIDEQFF. CDR3 nucleotides: TGCGCCAGCAGTGTACTGGGACTAGCAATAGATGAGCAGTTCTTC.

The chain uses TRBV18 and TRBJ2-5; TRBD2 is a possible D gene (5 bases). Germline CDR1 and CDR2: KGHSH and LQKENI. There are 15 residues in the CDR3. Trimming shortened V by 2 bases and J by 11 bases, and 21 bases separated the two germline ends. The chain's CDR3 is CASSPERGPPRSQYF. CDR3 coding DNA: TGTGCCAGCTCACCAGAGAGAGGGCCGCCTCGGAGTCAGTACTTC. Filled out from reference TRBV18 and TRBJ2-5, the complete variable domain reads NAGVMQNPRHLVRRRGQEARLRCSPMKGHSHVYWYRQLPEEGLKFMVYLQKENIIDESGMPKERFSAEFPKEGPSILRIQQVVRGDSAAYFCASSPERGPPRSQYFGPGTRLLVL.